One T cell receptor (beta chain) is described in this entry. It lacks a known antigen. This specimen belongs to a study of cytomegalovirus exposure and HLA in healthy donors (dated by TCRdb to 2015 to 2018). Concerning the study at large: According to an earlier analysis of several hundred of the donors, 150 million to 200 million T cells yielded roughly 110 million unique TCR beta sequences and approximately 280 Gb of sequence data. About 320 gigabases of sequencing data and roughly 90 million unique TCR sequences were included in an early release covering roughly 600 HLA-typed donors. Among the approximately 400 genotyped donors, approximately 82% belonged to the genetic ancestry cluster associated with self-reported Caucasian donors. The study aimed to test whether cataloging public T cell receptors could reveal signatures of past pathogen exposure. The study profiled the T cell repertoires of under 700 subjects by immunosequencing and related them to cytomegalovirus serostatus. In addition to the first cohort of around 670 subjects, a separate validation cohort of 120 different subjects was used. The study combined high-throughput TCR immunosequencing, statistical association of individual TCRs with disease status, and machine learning to predict cytomegalovirus infection status. In a later analysis, previously published TCR beta repertoires from 666 donors were re-analyzed and high-resolution HLA genotyping was added so that TCR occurrence patterns could be studied. Rather than using new phenotypic data, the later analysis identified candidate immune exposures from TCR beta sequences and from how often those sequences occurred across donors. An earlier analysis of approximately 640 of the donors applied high-throughput TCR beta sequencing to assess whether each TCR beta V gene segment acted as functional or pseudogenic. Donor age, sex, ethnicity and CMV serostatus were compiled alongside the repertoire data. Genome-wide SNP genotypes for about three fifths of the 666 donors were used in a later genetic analysis, which treated that subset as a discovery cohort. All discovery cohort repertoires had been generated on a single sequencing platform. HLA typing included class I and class II loci at four-digit resolution. The number of typed donors differed by locus: roughly 629-640 for A, B, C, DRB1 and DQB1; 522 for DQA1; around 580 for DPA1; and 400 to 480 for DPB1. About five DR-DQ haplotypes were handled as single units for association and clustering because linkage in the cohort was strong. Among about 360 genotyped donors of the cohort, an average of approximately 250,000 unique TCR beta nucleotide sequences were sequenced per donor, roughly 20% of them non-productive.

Libraries were prepared through the immunoSEQ multiplex PCR assay. The multiplex PCR relied on a mix of 60 forward primers for TCR Vbeta segments and 13 reverse primers for TCR Jbeta segments. Amplification of the CDR3 region of rearranged TCR beta genes was performed with a multiplex PCR assay on genomic DNA. Amplified TCR beta libraries were sequenced as 87-base-pair reads on the Illumina HiSeq System. The study's own analysis went as follows. A later analysis counted some 74 million unique TCR beta chains across the 666 repertoires, and some 11 million of these chains were shared by at least two donors. Raw reads were error-corrected and collapsed into unique sequences by a nearest-neighbor algorithm in which closely related sequences were merged to remove PCR and sequencing errors. To assign V, D and J gene segments, CDR3 sequences were aligned to IMGT reference sequences. Each retained sequence needed at least a six-nucleotide match to both a V gene segment and a J gene segment. A rearrangement counted as productive if the CDR3 had no stop codons and remained in frame with V and J, and every other rearrangement counted as non-productive. CDR3 was defined by IMGT convention, running from the second conserved V-encoded cysteine to the conserved J-encoded phenylalanine. In an earlier analysis of around 600 of the donors, sequences lacking an unambiguous match to a single V gene segment were excluded. In an earlier analysis of several hundred of the donors, V segments were called functional above 56.7% productive rearrangements and were called segregating when the between-donor standard deviation exceeded 5%. A statistical classification framework was built for diagnosing cytomegalovirus status from the catalog of TCR beta chain sequences. A later analysis assigned V and J genes by comparing TCR nucleotide sequences with IMGT/GENE-DB human TR gene sequences. In a later analysis, CDR3 sequences and most-parsimonious VDJ recombination scenarios were assigned using the TCRdist pipeline. A later analysis defined each TCR beta chain by its CDR3 amino acid sequence plus V-gene family, and excluded reads lacking a unique V-gene family. In a later analysis, a few hundred highly shared, low-generation-probability nucleotide sequences were removed to address suspected cross-contamination and a sequencing artifact. A later analysis calculated a clonal expansion index for each public chain from normalized within-repertoire ranks of inferred template counts. In a later analysis, generation probabilities were computed with a VDJ recombination model fitted to out-of-frame rearrangements, and the resulting probabilities were checked against IGoR. A later analysis scored TCR-TCR, TCR-HLA and TCR-CMV co-occurrence with hypergeometric tests, applying a repertoire-size bias correction to TCR pairs. In a later analysis, false discovery rates were estimated by permuting HLA or CMV assignments 20 times. In a later analysis, co-occurring TCRs were grouped with DBSCAN, and TCRdist sequence similarity was added when clustering was performed within HLA-allele-positive subsets. For co-occurrence clustering, repertoires with fewer than 30,000 or more than 120,000 public chains were excluded, along with four to six repertoires with anomalous nucleotide sharing. Sourced from immuneACCESS, this table was stored by TCRdb with only in-frame sequences that have V and J called. A share of the clones is absent; for the studies checked, an unresolved V gene accounts for under half, and the remainder has no known explanation. From that table come the V and J calls and clone size; the DNA was used to work out D and trimming. The sample's clone listing holds about 160,000 clones. The top ten hold 1.3% of the sample.

The investigation overall reported the following: According to the authors, the approach could potentially be generalized to other disease states and immunological phenotypes. In this cohort, only TCR beta chains were sequenced, and detectable features were limited by the absence of alpha or paired-chain data. V-gene and J-gene trimming of TCR beta chains was associated with a missense DCLRE1C variant in a later genetic analysis, and the association was replicated in an independent cohort. In a later analysis, several top co-occurrence clusters were reported to appear linked to parvovirus B19, influenza, CMV and Epstein-Barr virus. A group of highly shared sequence variants was considered likely to be a technical artifact of the sequencing pipeline. A further reported finding was that TCR beta sequences accurately predicted the HLA-A and HLA-B alleles for most subjects in the first cohort. In vitro tests confirmed that three of the cytomegalovirus-associated TCR beta chains recognize cytomegalovirus antigens. According to a later genetic analysis, donors in an Asian-associated ancestry cluster had fewer N-insertions in productive TCRs than the approximately 670-donor mean. When HLA alleles, especially DR and DQ, strongly co-occurred, attributing TCR associations to individual alleles was difficult. The earlier analysis of some 540 of the donors excluded some 15 rarely observed V segments, including chromosome 9 orphons, because counts were too low. Because some donors lacked HLA typing at each locus, the association tests relied only on the typed subset. Linkage disequilibrium might explain the correlated functional status among segregating V segments, but an unknown experimental factor could not be excluded. The classifier was reported to diagnose cytomegalovirus status with high specificity and sensitivity in both the original cohort and the validation cohort. Some IMGT-functional V segments, including TRBV6-2 and TRBV6-3, could not be distinguished by the 87-base-pair reads and were therefore excluded. Specific HLA alleles were associated with 15,000 to 20,000 TCR beta sequences at a false discovery rate of 0.05 in a later analysis. In a later analysis, HLA-associated TCR beta chains were found to be more clonally expanded and to have lower generation probabilities than equally common non-associated chains. In the study, approximately 160 TCR beta chains were listed as associated with cytomegalovirus. Across donors, most TCR sequences were observed very rarely, whereas some public TCRs were present in many individuals. An earlier analysis of around 600 of the donors showed that most TCR beta V segments appeared in productive rearrangements either about 90% or about 30% of the time, which broadly matched IMGT annotations. Presence/absence analyses assumed roughly uniform sequencing depth across donors, an assumption that may not hold. A later analysis found that most CMV-associated TCR beta chains appeared HLA-restricted, with HLA associations seemingly driven largely by CMV exposure. A later analysis found that TCR association rates varied across HLA loci, with DRB1 alleles showing the most associated TCRs and HLA-C alleles the fewest. Immune exposure information for the cohort was limited to CMV serostatus.

The cohort consisted of more than 650 healthy bone marrow donors. At the time of sampling, every cohort member was nominally healthy, though immune exposures that went unrecorded were likely present. The donor tested CMV seronegative and was one of the 352 seronegative cohort members. Each donor provided a peripheral blood sample, and peripheral blood mononuclear cells were used for TCR beta sequencing. Genomic DNA was extracted from the blood cell samples with the Qiagen DNeasy Blood Extraction Kit. Germline trimming: 2 bases from V, 3 bases from J; junction bases outside gene matches: 9. The germline V gene gives CDR1 as MNHEY and CDR2 as SVGAGI. The CDR3 sequence holds 16 residues, the cysteine and phenylalanine included. The read is trimmed to its CDR3 DNA, 48 bases read in frame from base 1.

Specimen: PBMCs. The chain was built from TRBV6-5 and TRBJ1-1, with TRBD1 matching 7 junction bases. The receptor was derived from a woman aged 55-69 years in good health and CMV-seronegative. At the DNA level, the sequence is TGTGCCAGCAGTTACGAGGGGGCCCTTGGCGACACTGAAGCTTTCTTT. Protein translation: CASSYEGALGDTEAFF.